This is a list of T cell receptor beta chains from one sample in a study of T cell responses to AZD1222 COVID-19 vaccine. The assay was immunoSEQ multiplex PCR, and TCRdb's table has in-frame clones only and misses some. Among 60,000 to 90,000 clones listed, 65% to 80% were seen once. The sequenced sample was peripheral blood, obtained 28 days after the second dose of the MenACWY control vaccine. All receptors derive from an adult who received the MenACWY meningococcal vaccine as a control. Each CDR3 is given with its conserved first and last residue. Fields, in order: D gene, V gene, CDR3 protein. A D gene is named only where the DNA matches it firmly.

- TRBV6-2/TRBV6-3 CASSPGHYTQYF
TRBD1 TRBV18 CASSGTGGKNTEAFF
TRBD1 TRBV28 CASSLDRGRRAFF
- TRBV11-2 CASSSWAGMTKNIQYF
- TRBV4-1 CASSQEAEGWVEQYF
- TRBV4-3 CASSQILQVYNSPLHF
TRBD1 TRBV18 CASSPSRDRAHEQYF
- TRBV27 CASSLGQGGGDTQYF
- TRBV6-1 CASRISGRQETQYF
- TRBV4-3 CASSQESRGNTEAFF
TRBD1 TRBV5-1 CASSLGGVFGDTQYF
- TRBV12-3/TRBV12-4 CASSFTGELFF
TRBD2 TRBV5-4 CASTLQTSSRETQYF
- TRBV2 CASSRTAIGYTF
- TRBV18 CASSPGGRSGANVLTF
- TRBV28 CASSFLRGDPSNEKLFF
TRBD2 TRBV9 CASSVGLAVNEQFF
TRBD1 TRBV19 CASSPGQGTWTKNIQYF
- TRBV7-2 CASRAAGGYGYTF
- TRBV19 CASSPDRPGRGYTF
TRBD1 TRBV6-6 CASSQQGAVTGELFF
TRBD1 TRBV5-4 CASSLADRGGEQYF
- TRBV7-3 CASSSRFAAATNEKLFF
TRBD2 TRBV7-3 CASSLSGGENEQFF
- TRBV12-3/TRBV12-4 CASKGTRGTQYF
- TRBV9 CASSALGGGTDTQYF
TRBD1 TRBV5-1 CASSLAVDRDHGYTF
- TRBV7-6 CASSRHAVGISYEQYF
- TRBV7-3 CASSPRDPLTNEQFF
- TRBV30 CAWSHIQGPKAFF
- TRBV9 CASSVGAGRYGYTF
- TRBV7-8 CASSLGRVETQYF
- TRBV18 CASSNSDGPYEQYF
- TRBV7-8 CASSLGSTDTIYF
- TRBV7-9 CASSLGGKNSPLHF
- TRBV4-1 CASSQVPSLRNEKLFF
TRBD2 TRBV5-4 CASSRVKGLAGEEQYF
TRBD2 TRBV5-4 CASSLRLAGNNEQFF